The present T cell receptor beta chain was sequenced within a study of Ad26.COV2.S vaccination and SARS-CoV-2 variants. Study as a whole: Intramuscularly, Ad26.COV2.S was given either once or twice, 56 days apart.

Germline V gives CDR1 MNHEY, CDR2 SVGAGI. Trimming at V came to 8 bases and at J to 0 bases, leaving 6 bases not matched to a gene. The CDR3 loop spans 15 amino acids. Sequencing used immunoSEQ multiplex PCR; TCRdb keeps in-frame clones, though not all of them. The sample records 430,000 or so clones, about 93% being singletons. The sample's treatment: around 19 received Ad26.COV2.S at low or high dose, single or two shots; about 5 received placebo; per-sample allocation not given. All samples were drawn on day 63, counting from the first vaccine or placebo injection. Cohort 1b enrolled adults aged 18-55 years in Boston.

The starting material was peripheral blood, obtained in a trial of Ad26.COV2.S vaccine versus placebo. The receptor's source is a person between 18 and 65 years old who received the Ad26.COV2.S COVID-19 vaccine or a placebo. V gene TRBV6-5 combines with J gene TRBJ2-1, with 8 bases aligning to TRBD2. CDR3 protein: CASHPAGVSYNEQFF. CDR3 nucleotide sequence: TGTGCCAGCCATCCAGCGGGAGTCTCCTACAATGAGCAGTTCTTC.